This T cell receptor (beta chain) came from a study of shared clonotypes between healthy human individuals. It was tens of millions of PBMCs that unsorted samples used for genomic DNA. The CDR3 covers 16 residues. Losses at the gene ends were 4 bases for V and 5 bases for J; bases not matched to a gene: 12. In germline, CDR1 is SEHNR, CDR2 FQNEAQ (reference sequence). Every subset had its genomic DNA shared out evenly among several immunoSEQ plates. The replicate PCRs on unsorted PBMC were given about 0.3 ug DNA, which is about 30,000 T cell genomes. This table comes from immunoSEQ multiplex PCR, and its TCRdb copy is limited to in-frame clones, with some not included. The sample records about 460,000 clones, around 77% being singletons.

The source material was PBMCs. The chain has TRBV7-9 and TRBJ2-5; 8 positions match TRBD1. This clonotype originated in a woman in her thirties or forties in good health. Some clones in this sample may be carry-over from other donors' samples. The CDR3 DNA sequence: TGTGCCAGCAGCTCCGGGACAGGCTATCGGGGGGAGACCCAGTACTTC. It yields the protein CASSSGTGYRGETQYF.